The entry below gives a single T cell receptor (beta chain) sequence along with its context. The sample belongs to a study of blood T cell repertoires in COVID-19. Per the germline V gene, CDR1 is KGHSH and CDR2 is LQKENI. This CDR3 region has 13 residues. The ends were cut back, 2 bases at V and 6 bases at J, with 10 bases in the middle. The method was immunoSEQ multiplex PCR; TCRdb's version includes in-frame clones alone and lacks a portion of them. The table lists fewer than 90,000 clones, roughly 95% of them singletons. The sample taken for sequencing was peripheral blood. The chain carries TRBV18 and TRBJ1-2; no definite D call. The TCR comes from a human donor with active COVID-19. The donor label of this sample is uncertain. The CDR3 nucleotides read TGTGCCAGCTCACCATTCTCTGAGAATGGCTACACCTTC. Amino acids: CASSPFSENGYTF.